This T cell receptor beta chain is drawn from a study of Ad26.COV2.S vaccination and SARS-CoV-2 variants (dated by TCRdb to the early 2020s). Regarding the study in general: Donors in the vaccine arm were drawn from COV1001, a multicentre, randomized, double-blind, placebo-controlled phase I-IIa trial testing Ad26.COV2.S in healthy adults. Ad26.COV2.S was given intramuscularly at 5x10^10 or 1x10^11 viral particles, as a single shot or as two shots 56 days apart. The specificity and breadth of SARS-CoV-2-reactive T cell receptors after Ad26.COV2.S vaccination were assessed by TCRbeta repertoire sequencing. The TCR-sequenced set comprised around 30 samples: about 19 Ad26.COV2.S vaccine recipients, 5 placebo recipients and 8 SARS-CoV-2 convalescent individuals. Participants in the trial were split at random into five groups of five each, receiving low-dose or high-dose Ad26.COV2.S once or twice, or else placebo on both occasions. Investigators remained blinded to trial group allocation during experiments and outcome assessment.

For this clone: What antigen it recognizes has not been identified. Base qualities are not provided; no much larger clone lies one nucleotide away.

The immunoSEQ Assay was the method used to sequence TCRbeta CDR3 regions. After extraction, genomic DNA underwent amplification by bias-controlled multiplex PCR, followed by high-throughput sequencing. As for the original processing: To quantify the absolute abundance of every unique TCRbeta CDR3 region, sequences were collapsed and filtered. T cell fraction was estimated by normalization of TCRbeta template counts to usable DNA, with usable DNA being measured through amplification of reference genes present in all nucleated cells. Repertoire TCRs were annotated as SARS-CoV-2-specific by exact matching of V gene, CDR3 amino acid sequence and J gene to a known reactive TCR set. The reference SARS-CoV-2 TCR set was obtained from MIRA and was filtered for enrichment in COVID-19-positive ImmuneCODE repertoires, whereby public or cross-reactive TCRs were removed. Using the MIRA antigens, annotated TCRs were further analysed by specific ORF or by position within an ORF. Depth was the summed frequency of annotated unique rearrangements, while breadth was defined as annotated unique rearrangements over total unique productive rearrangements. Group comparisons of TCR breadth used two-sided Wilcoxon rank-sum tests. This is the immuneACCESS table as TCRdb keeps it, with only in-frame sequences that have V and J called. A part of the clones is gone; compared with another copy, unresolved V genes explain less than half, and the rest is unexplained. V, J and clone size reflect that table, while D and trimming were determined from the DNA. Counted in this sample were hundreds of thousands of clones; about 90% of them appeared once. About 1.5% of the sample is held by the ten biggest clonotypes.

Paper-wide results and their limitations: Non-spike TCR breadth was comparable between vaccine and placebo recipients, consistent with the vaccine containing only spike. After vaccination, substantial breadth of spike-specific CD8+ and CD4+ T cell responses was reported. Higher spike-specific TCR breadth was observed in Ad26.COV2.S recipients than in placebo recipients (P = 0.0014). Comparing responses between vaccine doses or regimens was not something the study was powered to do. The authors noted that the TCR breadth and depth analyses may have underestimated total T cell responses.

The meaning of the sample's treatment or condition label: around 19 received Ad26.COV2.S at low or high dose, single or two shots; about 5 received placebo; per-sample allocation not given. For vaccine and placebo recipients, the sequenced repertoires came from samples collected on day 63 after the first injection. In Cohort 1b, fewer than 30 adults aged 18-55 years were enrolled at a single site in Boston, USA, between 29 July and 7 August 2020. Ad26.COV2.S was a replication-incompetent adenovirus type 26 vector that expressed a prefusion-stabilized SARS-CoV-2 spike protein derived from the original Wuhan strain. The CDR3 holds 14 amino acids from the cysteine to the phenylalanine. Just the 42-base CDR3 DNA is kept, in frame starting at base 1. The V and J ends are trimmed by 7 bases and 4 bases, leaving 16 bases between them. CDR1 and CDR2 were assigned from the germline V gene as SNHLY and FYNNEI.

This clonotype originated in a person aged 18-65 years who received the Ad26.COV2.S COVID-19 vaccine or a placebo. Recombination joined TRBV2 with TRBJ1-1, with a weak D call of TRBD1 (6 bases match). The sample here was peripheral blood, taken in a trial of Ad26.COV2.S vaccine versus placebo. The DNA is as follows: TGTGCCAGCATCAAACAGGGCGGAGGCACTGAAGCTTTCTTT. The resulting protein is CASIKQGGGTEAFF.